Below, 31 T cell receptor beta chains from the same sample are listed, as sequenced in a study of shared clonotypes between healthy human individuals. Produced via immunoSEQ multiplex PCR; TCRdb's table is partial and in-frame only. The sample holds more than 1 million clones, 75% to 80% seen once. The sequenced material came from memory CD4+ T cells from PBMCs. Stated subset: CD45RA-negative fraction. All receptors come from a man younger than 35 in good health. Some clones in this sample may be carry-over from other donors' samples.

This rearrangement joins TRBV5-1 to TRBJ2-3; possibly TRBD1 or TRBD2 for D (5 bases each). Germline assignment: CDR1 SGHRS and CDR2 YFSETQ. This CDR3 is 15 amino acids long. V was cut by 2 bases and J by 4 bases, with 14 bases left in between. The CDR3 DNA reads TGCGCCAGCAGCTTCGGGACCCCTGGGGCAGATACGCAGTATTTT. It yields the protein CASSFGTPGADTQYF. The full variable domain, in which reference TRBV5-1 and TRBJ2-3 provide the parts outside the CDR3, is KAGVTQTPRYLIKTRGQQVTLSCSPISGHRSVSWYQQTPGQGLQFLFEYFSETQRNKGNFPGRFSGRQFSNSRSEMNVSTLELGDSALYLCASSFGTPGADTQYFGPGTRLTVL.

The rearrangement uses TRBV6-4 and TRBJ2-3; 11 bases are shared with TRBD2. Trimming took 10 bases from V and 6 from J; bases not matched to a gene: 12. Germline-derived CDR1 and CDR2 are MRHNA and SNTAGT. The CDR3 runs to 15 residues. The CDR3 here is CANGPGTSGGDTQYF. The DNA of the CDR3 is TGTGCCAACGGACCTGGGACTAGCGGAGGGGATACGCAGTATTTT.

This clone was seen once. This CDR3 is CASSRAGETGELFF. The CDR3, as DNA: TGTGCCAGCTCACGCGCAGGGGAGACCGGGGAGCTGTTTTTT. This chain links TRBV18 with TRBJ2-2, with a weak D call TRBD1 (6 bases). This CDR3 has 14 amino acids. Germline CDR1 and CDR2: KGHSH and LQKENI. V was shortened by 4 bases and J by 5 bases, with 11 bases between the two germline ends. The whole variable domain, filled in from reference TRBV18 and TRBJ2-2, reads NAGVMQNPRHLVRRRGQEARLRCSPMKGHSHVYWYRQLPEEGLKFMVYLQKENIIDESGMPKERFSAEFPKEGPSILRIQQVVRGDSAAYFCASSRAGETGELFFGEGSRLTVL.

In the case of this clone: The same CDR3 is also encoded by other DNA sequences in this sample. J is TRBJ2-7 and V is TRBV5-1; unclear D gene. This CDR3 is 12 amino acids long. CDR1 and CDR2 from the germline V gene are SGHRS and YFSETQ. V lost 2 bases to trimming and J lost 0 bases, with 3 bases between them. This CDR3 reads CASSLPSYEQYF. CDR3 DNA sequence: TGCGCCAGCAGCTTACCCTCCTACGAGCAGTACTTC. The whole variable domain, remainder taken from reference TRBV5-1 and TRBJ2-7, is KAGVTQTPRYLIKTRGQQVTLSCSPISGHRSVSWYQQTPGQGLQFLFEYFSETQRNKGNFPGRFSGRQFSNSRSEMNVSTLELGDSALYLCASSLPSYEQYFGPGTRLTVT.

V gene TRBV5-5 combines with J gene TRBJ2-1; 10 bases match TRBD2. Germline V gene data show CDR1 as SGHKS and CDR2 as YYEKEE (reference sequence). The CDR3 has 17 amino acids. The junction had 8 bases not matched to a gene; V was cut back by 4 bases and J by 1 base. CDR3 region: CASSVVPSGSSYNEQFF. CDR3 coding DNA: TGTGCCAGCAGCGTAGTACCTAGCGGGAGTTCCTACAATGAGCAGTTCTTC.

This rearrangement joins TRBV6-6 to TRBJ2-2; TRBD1 matches at 7 bases. V trimming: 6 bases; J trimming: 5 bases; junction bases outside the gene matches: 9. The length of the CDR3 is 15 residues. The germline V gene encodes CDR1 MNHNY and CDR2 SVGAGI (reference sequence). CDR3 amino acids: CASRWDRRSTGELFF. CDR3 nucleotide sequence: TGTGCCAGCAGGTGGGACAGACGATCTACCGGGGAGCTGTTTTTT.

In regard to this clone: The sample has other DNA sequences that encode this CDR3 too. The rearrangement joins TRBV18 to TRBJ2-7, with a weak D call TRBD1 (6 bases). With 6 bases removed from V and 2 bases from J, the gap between germline ends came to 11 bases. Germline CDR1 and CDR2: KGHSH and LQKENI. The CDR3 has 13 residues. The CDR3 protein is CASSPDRAYEQYF. The CDR3 DNA sequence: TGTGCCAGCTCCCCGGACAGAGCCTACGAGCAGTACTTC.

A note on this clone: One end of the junction fails to match germline, which may point to a read error. This chain uses TRBV6-1 with TRBJ1-1, with a tentative D call TRBD1 (5 bases). This CDR3 is 14 amino acids long. Germline CDR1 reads MNHNS; CDR2 reads SASEGT. The CDR3 loop is CASSDRQMNTEVFF. The CDR3 nucleotides read TGTGCCAGCAGCGACAGACAGATGAACACTGAAGTTTTCTTT.

The rearrangement links TRBV5-6 to TRBJ1-2; 9 nucleotides line up with TRBD1. V was pared by 5 bases and J by 2 bases, with 7 bases of the junction left unmatched. This CDR3 region has 15 residues. The germline V gene encodes CDR1 SGHDT and CDR2 YYEEEE. DNA of the CDR3: TGTGCCAGCAGTTTCCGTGGGACAGGGAACTATGGCTACACCTTC. Translation gives CASSFRGTGNYGYTF.

This rearrangement joins TRBV30 to TRBJ1-3; D is undetermined. In germline, CDR1 is GTSNPN, CDR2 SVGIG (reference sequence). Trimming pared 0 bases from V and 0 bases from J, leaving 12 bases between. There are 16 residues in the CDR3. CDR3: CAWSVFVSGSGNTIYF. In DNA, the CDR3 is TGTGCCTGGAGTGTATTCGTTTCGGGCTCTGGAAACACCATATATTTT. Complete variable domain (other parts from reference TRBV30 and TRBJ1-3): SQTIHQWPATLVQPVGSPLSLECTVEGTSNPNLYWYRQAAGRGLQLLFYSVGIGQISSEVPQNLSASRPQDRQFILSSKKLLLSDSGFYLCAWSVFVSGSGNTIYFGEGSWLTVV.

The chain uses TRBV2 and TRBJ2-3, with D perhaps TRBD2 (5 bases). This CDR3 is 12 amino acids long. V lost 6 bases to trimming and J lost 4 bases, with 8 bases between them. Germline CDR1 is SNHLY and CDR2 is FYNNEI. CDR3 loop: CASRVAPDTQYF. In DNA form, the CDR3 reads TGTGCCAGCAGGGTAGCGCCAGATACGCAGTATTTT. The full variable domain, its missing parts supplied by reference TRBV2 and TRBJ2-3, is EPEVTQTPSHQVTQMGQEVILRCVPISNHLYFYWYRQILGQKVEFLVSFYNNEISEKSEIFDDQFSVERPDGSNFTLKIRSTKLEDSAMYFCASRVAPDTQYFGPGTRLTVL.

The chain uses TRBV2 and TRBJ1-5, with D possibly TRBD1 on 6 matching bases. Germline CDR1 and CDR2: SNHLY and FYNNEI. The V gene lost 7 bases and the J gene lost 2 bases, with 15 bases spanning the gap. This CDR3 spans 15 amino acids. The CDR3 nucleotides read TGTGCCAGCACAGGACAGCCAACAGGCAATCAGCCCCAGCATTTT. As protein: CASTGQPTGNQPQHF.

The chain links TRBV4-2 to TRBJ2-4; D is possibly TRBD2 (5 bases). Germline lookup yields CDR1 LGHNA and CDR2 YNFKEQ. The V and J ends lost 0 bases and 9 bases respectively, with 12 bases between them. The CDR3 consists of 14 residues. The CDR3 here is CASSQEGSVGIQYF. Here the CDR3 DNA reads TGTGCCAGCAGCCAAGAGGGTAGCGTGGGCATTCAGTACTTC.

The chain recombines TRBV7-9 with TRBJ2-3; D possibly matches TRBD1 or TRBD2 (5 bases each). Germline V CDR1 and CDR2: SEHNR, FQNEAQ (reference sequence). V was pared by 5 bases and J by 6 bases, with 15 bases between. The length of the CDR3 is 14 residues. CDR3 bases: TGTGCCAGCAGCCCCTACCGTGAGGGGGATACGCAGTATTTT. This encodes CASSPYREGDTQYF. Based on the CDR3 plus reference TRBV7-9 and TRBJ2-3, the full variable domain is DTGVSQNPRHKITKRGQNVTFRCDPISEHNRLYWYRQTLGQGPEFLTYFQNEAQLEKSRLLSDRFSAERPKGSFSTLEIQRTEQGDSAMYLCASSPYREGDTQYFGPGTRLTVL.

The rearrangement joins TRBV4-2 to TRBJ1-1; D unclear. The CDR3 spans 14 residues. Trimming stripped 3 bases from V and 2 bases from J, with 10 bases between. Germline values: CDR1 LGHNA, CDR2 YNFKEQ. As DNA, the CDR3 is TGTGCCAGCAGCCACAACACCCCTAACACTGAAGCTTTCTTT. It encodes CASSHNTPNTEAFF.

The rearrangement joins TRBV9 to TRBJ2-7; 9 nucleotides line up with TRBD2. V gave up 0 bases and J gave up 7 bases; unmatched junction bases: 11. The germline gives CDR1 SGDLS, CDR2 YYNGEE. The CDR3 runs 16 residues. CDR3 in DNA: TGTGCCAGCAGCGTAGGACTAGCGGCAATGTCGGGGGAGCAGTACTTC. Its translation: CASSVGLAAMSGEQYF.

The V gene is TRBV9, the J gene TRBJ2-3; D is unclear. The germline CDR1 and CDR2 sequences are SGDLS and YYNGEE. The CDR3 covers 14 residues. Trimming cost V 1 base and J 0 bases, with 6 bases left between them. CDR3 loop: CASSVTGSTDTQYF. The DNA of the CDR3 is TGTGCCAGCAGCGTAACCGGGAGCACAGATACGCAGTATTTT. Variable domain in full (rest from reference TRBV9 and TRBJ2-3): DSGVTQTPKHLITATGQRVTLRCSPRSGDLSVYWYQQSLDQGLQFLIQYYNGEERAKGNILERFSAQQFPDLHSELNLSSLELGDSALYFCASSVTGSTDTQYFGPGTRLTVL.

This clone has only one observation. This sequence joins TRBV7-6 and TRBJ2-7; unclear D gene. The ends were cut back, 9 bases at V and 0 bases at J, with 21 bases in the middle. Germline lookup yields CDR1 SGHVS and CDR2 FNYEAQ. The CDR3 covers 16 residues. For the CDR3, the DNA is TGTGCCAGGTCGGCCAGAATGAACCCTAGCTCCTACGAGCAGTACTTC. Its translation is CARSARMNPSSYEQYF. The full variable domain, in which reference TRBV7-6 and TRBJ2-7 provide the parts outside the CDR3, is GAGVSQSPRYKVTKRGQDVALRCDPISGHVSLYWYRQALGQGPEFLTYFNYEAQQDKSGLPNDRFSAERPEGSISTLTIQRTEQRDSAMYRCARSARMNPSSYEQYFGPGTRLTVT.

This rearrangement joins TRBV10-3 to TRBJ1-3; D call uncertain. This CDR3 has 15 amino acids. Per germline, CDR1 ENHRY and CDR2 SYGVKD. Trimming shortened V by 7 bases and J by 0 bases, and 13 bases separated the two germline ends. The CDR3 sequence is CAITPQPLSGNTIYF. In DNA, the CDR3 is TGTGCCATCACTCCACAGCCCCTCTCTGGAAACACCATATATTTT.

The J gene is TRBJ2-7, the V gene TRBV30; 7 bases are shared with TRBD1. Germline V gene lookup returns CDR1 GTSNPN and CDR2 SVGIG (reference sequence). The CDR3 runs 18 residues. V lost 3 bases, J lost 0 bases, and 17 bases stayed unmatched. CDR3 loop: CAWRGSGAWDSSSYEQYF. The CDR3 DNA sequence: TGTGCCTGGAGGGGGTCCGGGGCTTGGGACAGTAGCTCCTACGAGCAGTACTTC.

This chain connects TRBV7-3 to TRBJ2-2; possible D gene TRBD2, 5 bases. V was clipped by 4 bases and J by 8 bases, with 5 bases between them. The CDR3 runs 11 residues. The germline CDR1 and CDR2 sequences are SGHTA and FQGTGA. The CDR3 spells CASSSGGELFF. CDR3 nucleotide sequence: TGTGCCAGCAGCTCGGGAGGGGAGCTGTTTTTT.

The rearrangement joins TRBV29-1 to TRBJ2-1; 14 bases match TRBD2. The CDR3 contains 14 residues. V was clipped by 6 bases and J by 10 bases; unmatched bases: 8. Germline CDR1 reads SQVTM; CDR2 reads ANQGSEA. The CDR3 is CSVEGLAGDREQFF. The CDR3 nucleotides read TGCAGCGTGGAGGGACTAGCGGGAGATCGAGAGCAGTTCTTC.

The chain has TRBV29-1 and TRBJ2-6, with D maybe TRBD2 (7 bases). This CDR3 is built from 17 residues. The germline CDR1 and CDR2 sequences are SQVTM and ANQGSEA. V lost 6 bases and J 0 bases, leaving 18 bases between the germline ends. The CDR3 sequence is CSVARNGGPSGANVLTF. In nucleotides, the CDR3 is TGCAGCGTCGCCCGGAACGGGGGGCCCTCTGGGGCCAACGTCCTGACTTTC.

The chain joins TRBV5-4 to TRBJ1-5; D unresolved. Deletions cut 4 bases from V and 4 bases from J, with 9 bases between. The CDR3 sequence is 13 residues long. CDR1 and CDR2 (germline): SGHNT, YYREEE (reference sequence). The CDR3 DNA is TGTGCCAGCAGCCACGACACGAATCAGCCCCAGCATTTT. It yields the protein CASSHDTNQPQHF.

The chain links TRBV14 to TRBJ1-1, with D unclear. The CDR3 sequence is 15 residues long. V dropped 3 bases and J dropped 7 bases, with 18 bases sitting between them. CDR1 is SGHDN, CDR2 FVKESK, per germline. The CDR3 loop is CASSHRLLGGNEAFF. The CDR3 coding sequence is TGTGCCAGCAGCCATCGGCTTTTAGGTGGGAATGAAGCTTTCTTT. Supplemented by reference TRBV14 and TRBJ1-1, the full variable domain reads EAGVTQFPSHSVIEKGQTVTLRCDPISGHDNLYWYRRVMGKEIKFLLHFVKESKQDESGMPNNRFLAERTGGTYSTLKVQPAELEDSGVYFCASSHRLLGGNEAFFGQGTRLTVV.

The V and J genes are TRBV7-9 and TRBJ2-5; the D gene is possibly TRBD2 (6 bases). Germline CDR1 SEHNR, CDR2 FQNEAQ (reference sequence). There are 14 residues in the CDR3. V shed 3 bases and J shed 4 bases, with 12 bases lying between them. The DNA of the CDR3 is TGTGCCAGCAGCTTCGGGCTAGCGCGAGAGACCCAGTACTTC. It encodes CASSFGLARETQYF.

The genes are TRBV7-8 and TRBJ1-1, with 7 bases fitting TRBD1. CDR1 and CDR2 (germline): SGHVS, FQNEAQ. The CDR3 consists of 19 residues. The V gene end was trimmed by 5 bases and the J gene end by 0 bases; junction bases not matched to a gene: 18. CDR3 loop: CASSAFQWGTENMNTEAFF. CDR3 sequence (DNA): TGTGCCAGCAGCGCTTTTCAGTGGGGGACAGAGAACATGAACACTGAAGCTTTCTTT.

This clone was found once. The chain uses TRBV7-2 and TRBJ2-7; D is undetermined. The CDR3 covers 15 residues. V lost 2 bases, J lost 0 bases, and 11 bases lay in between. Germline lookup yields CDR1 SGHTA and CDR2 FQGNSA. CDR3 bases: TGTGCCAGCAGCTTACGTTCGCTCCGCTCCTACGAGCAGTACTTC. It encodes CASSLRSLRSYEQYF.

This sequence joins TRBV27 and TRBJ1-1, with TRBD1 matching over 7 bases. Trimming cost V 6 bases and J 0 bases; bases outside gene matches: 10. There are 16 residues in the CDR3. Germline V gene data show CDR1 as MNHEY and CDR2 as SMNVEV (reference sequence). As DNA, the CDR3 is TGTGCCAGCAGCTCGGACAGGCAGTATATGAACACTGAAGCTTTCTTT. Residues: CASSSDRQYMNTEAFF.

The chain links TRBV29-1 to TRBJ2-7; 8 nucleotides line up with TRBD2. The CDR3 covers 17 residues. J lost 0 bases, V lost 1 base, and 11 bases had no gene match. Germline V gives CDR1 SQVTM, CDR2 ANQGSEA. In DNA, the CDR3 is TGCAGCGTTGAAGCGGGTTGGGGTAGCGGGATCTCCTACGAGCAGTACTTC. Translating it yields CSVEAGWGSGISYEQYF.

The chain couples TRBV2 to TRBJ2-7; TRBD2 matches 7 bases. The V and J ends lost 6 bases and 3 bases, in that order; junction bases with no gene match: 11. CDR3 size: 15 residues. Germline V gene data show CDR1 as SNHLY and CDR2 as FYNNEI. The CDR3 is CASRHDGTTFYEQYF. The CDR3 DNA is TGTGCCAGCAGGCACGACGGGACTACCTTCTACGAGCAGTACTTC.